These 10 T cell receptor beta chains came from one sample sequenced in a study of shared T cell receptors in the human thymus. Clones were sequenced by immunoSEQ multiplex PCR, and TCRdb holds only the in-frame ones, with some missing. Among about 730,000 clones listed, approximately 83% were seen once. A further study also used this sample, focusing on human thymus T cells.

The sample taken for sequencing was thymocytes. Receptors were obtained from a girl under three years old with a congenital heart defect.

The chain employs TRBV7-2 and TRBJ1-2, with TRBD1 matching over 10 bases. The CDR3 is made up of 14 amino acids. Germline trimming cut 7 bases from V and 6 bases from J; bases unmatched to any gene: 8. CDR1 and CDR2 from the germline V gene are SGHTA and FQGNSA. CDR3 bases: TGTGCCAGCATGCGACAGGGGGCTCACGATGGCTACACCTTC. Translating gives CASMRQGAHDGYTF.

This clone came up a few times. This chain joins TRBV5-4 and TRBJ2-1, with 7 bases that match TRBD1. Looked up from germline, CDR1 is SGHNT and CDR2 is YYREEE (reference sequence). V lost 4 bases to trimming and J lost 1 base; unmatched junction nucleotides: 11. The CDR3 is 17 amino acids. CDR3 DNA sequence: TGTGCCAGCAGCCCTACCGACAGGGTTGAATCCTACAATGAGCAGTTCTTC. Its translation is CASSPTDRVESYNEQFF.

The J gene is TRBJ1-1, the V gene TRBV6-5; D is undetermined. Trimming stripped 6 bases from V and 1 base from J, with 12 bases between. The germline V gene encodes CDR1 MNHEY and CDR2 SVGAGI. CDR3 length: 14 residues. The CDR3 DNA sequence: TGTGCCAGCAGGTCGCCACGGGGGAACACTGAAGCTTTCTTT. It codes for CASRSPRGNTEAFF.

This clone showed up just a few times. This sequence joins TRBV6-1 and TRBJ2-7, with 8 bases that match TRBD2. There are 16 residues in the CDR3. J was trimmed by 2 bases and V by 2 bases; bases with no gene match: 8. Germline V gene sequence: CDR1 MNHNS, CDR2 SASEGT. The CDR3 sequence is CASSESRLAQTYEQYF. CDR3 nucleotides: TGTGCCAGCAGTGAAAGTAGACTAGCGCAGACCTACGAGCAGTACTTC.

The CDR3 loop reads CASSQQGSSYEQYF. In DNA form, the CDR3 reads TGCGCCAGCAGTCAACAGGGATCCTCCTACGAGCAGTACTTC. V gene TRBV10-1 combines with J gene TRBJ2-7; maybe TRBD1 (6 bases). CDR1 and CDR2 from the germline V gene are WNHNN and SYGVQD (reference sequence). This CDR3 has 14 amino acids. V was trimmed by 5 bases and J by 0 bases, leaving 11 bases between them.

This chain joins TRBV5-4 and TRBJ1-3, with TRBD1 matching 12 bases. After removal of 4 bases from V and 0 bases from J, the junction contained 8 bases not matched to a gene. Germline V gene sequence: CDR1 SGHNT, CDR2 YYREEE (reference sequence). This CDR3 region has 18 residues. DNA for the CDR3: TGTGCCAGCAGCCGGGGACAGGGGGCCACATACTCTGGAAACACCATATATTTT. This gives the protein CASSRGQGATYSGNTIYF.

The J gene is TRBJ1-6, the V gene TRBV11-2, with a weak D call TRBD1 (6 bases). V shed 3 bases and J shed 7 bases, with 25 bases lying between them. The CDR3 runs to 19 residues. Germline V gene sequence: CDR1 SGHAT, CDR2 FQNNGV. CDR3 region: CASSFMIGGTLGSNSPLHF. The CDR3 bases are TGTGCCAGCAGCTTCATGATTGGTGGGACACTGGGGAGCAATTCACCCCTCCACTTT.

This chain links TRBV20-1 with TRBJ1-2; no reliable D call. V shed 3 bases and J shed 5 bases, with 7 bases lying between them. Germline loops: CDR1 DFQATT, CDR2 SNEGSKA (reference sequence). The CDR3 extends over 11 amino acids. CDR3 DNA sequence: TGCAGTGCTAGTCGGCGGTATGGCTACACCTTC. This codes for CSASRRYGYTF.

The gene calls are TRBV4-3 and TRBJ1-2; 12 bases agree with TRBD1. This CDR3 is 15 amino acids long. The V and J ends lost 4 bases and 8 bases, in that order; junction bases with no gene match: 8. Germline-derived CDR1 and CDR2 are LGHNA and YSLEER. The CDR3 region is CASSPARDRGPGYTF. CDR3 nucleotide sequence: TGCGCCAGCAGCCCAGCCAGGGACAGGGGGCCCGGCTACACCTTC.

V usage is TRBV19 and J usage is TRBJ1-2; maybe TRBD1 (5 bases). The V and J ends lost 7 bases and 8 bases respectively, with 26 bases between them. From germline, CDR1 is LNHDA and CDR2 SQIVND (reference sequence). This CDR3 has 16 residues. The CDR3 reads CASTNGAEEGVGGYTF. CDR3 nucleotides: TGTGCCAGTACTAATGGGGCCGAGGAAGGGGTTGGAGGCTACACCTTC. Full variable domain (missing parts from reference TRBV19 and TRBJ1-2): DGGITQSPKYLFRKEGQNVTLSCEQNLNHDAMYWYRQDPGQGLRLIYYSQIVNDFQKGDIAEGYSVSREKKESFPLTVTSAQKNPTAFYLCASTNGAEEGVGGYTFGSGTRLTVV.